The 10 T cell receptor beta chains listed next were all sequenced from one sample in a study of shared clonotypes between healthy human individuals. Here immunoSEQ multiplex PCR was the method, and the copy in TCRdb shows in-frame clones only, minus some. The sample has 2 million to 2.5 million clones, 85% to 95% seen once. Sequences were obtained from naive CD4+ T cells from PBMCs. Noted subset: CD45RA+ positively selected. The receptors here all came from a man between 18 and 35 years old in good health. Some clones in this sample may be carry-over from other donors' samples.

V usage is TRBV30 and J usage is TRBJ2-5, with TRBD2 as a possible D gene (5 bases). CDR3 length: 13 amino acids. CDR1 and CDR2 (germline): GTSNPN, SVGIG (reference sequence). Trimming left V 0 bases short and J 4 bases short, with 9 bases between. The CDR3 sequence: CAWSVRGPETQYF. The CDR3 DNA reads TGTGCCTGGAGTGTACGAGGGCCAGAGACCCAGTACTTC. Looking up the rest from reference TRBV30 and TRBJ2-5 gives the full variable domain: SQTIHQWPATLVQPVGSPLSLECTVEGTSNPNLYWYRQAAGRGLQLLFYSVGIGQISSEVPQNLSASRPQDRQFILSSKKLLLSDSGFYLCAWSVRGPETQYFGPGTRLLVL.

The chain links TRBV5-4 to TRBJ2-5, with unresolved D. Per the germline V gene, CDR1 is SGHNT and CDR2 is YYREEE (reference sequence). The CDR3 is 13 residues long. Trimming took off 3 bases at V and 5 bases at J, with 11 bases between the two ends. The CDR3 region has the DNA TGTGCCAGCAGCTCGAAGGGCCGGGAGACCCAGTACTTC. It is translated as CASSSKGRETQYF.

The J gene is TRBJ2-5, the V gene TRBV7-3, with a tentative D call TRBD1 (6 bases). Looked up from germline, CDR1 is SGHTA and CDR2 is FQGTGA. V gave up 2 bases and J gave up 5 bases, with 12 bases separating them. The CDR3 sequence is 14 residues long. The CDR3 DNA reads TGTGCCAGCAGCTTAGGGGGCGGCATGGAGACCCAGTACTTC. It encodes CASSLGGGMETQYF.

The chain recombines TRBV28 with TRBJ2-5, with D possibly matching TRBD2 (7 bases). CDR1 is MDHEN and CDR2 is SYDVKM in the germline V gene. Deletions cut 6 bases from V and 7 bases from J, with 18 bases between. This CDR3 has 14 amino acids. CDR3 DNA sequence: TGTGCCAGCAGGAGATACAGGGAGGGGGTGACCCAGTACTTC. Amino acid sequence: CASRRYREGVTQYF.

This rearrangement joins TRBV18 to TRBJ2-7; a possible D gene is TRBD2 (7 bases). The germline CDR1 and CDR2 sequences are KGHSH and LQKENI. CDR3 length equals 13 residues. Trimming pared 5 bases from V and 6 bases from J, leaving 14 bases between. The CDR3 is CASSEYRGAEQYF. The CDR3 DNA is TGTGCCAGCTCAGAGTACCGGGGGGCCGAGCAGTACTTC.

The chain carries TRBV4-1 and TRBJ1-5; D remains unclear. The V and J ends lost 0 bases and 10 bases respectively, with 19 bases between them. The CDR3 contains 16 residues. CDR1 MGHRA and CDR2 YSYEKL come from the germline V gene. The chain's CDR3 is CASSQDGPPSQQPQHF. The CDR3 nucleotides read TGCGCCAGCAGCCAAGATGGGCCCCCATCCCAGCAACCCCAGCATTTT.

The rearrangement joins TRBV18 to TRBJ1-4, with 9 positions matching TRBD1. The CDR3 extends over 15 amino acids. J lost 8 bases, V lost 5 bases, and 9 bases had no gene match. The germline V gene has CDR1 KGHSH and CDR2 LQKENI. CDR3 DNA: TGTGCCAGCTCATCCGCGGGACAGGGAAGGGAAAAACTGTTTTTT. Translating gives CASSSAGQGREKLFF.

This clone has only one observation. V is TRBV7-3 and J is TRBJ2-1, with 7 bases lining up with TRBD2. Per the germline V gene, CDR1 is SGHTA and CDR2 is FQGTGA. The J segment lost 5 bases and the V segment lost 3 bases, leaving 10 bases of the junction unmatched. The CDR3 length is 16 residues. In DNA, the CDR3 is TGTGCCAGCAGCTTTTCTGGAGTGGCGGGGGACAATGAGCAGTTCTTC. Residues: CASSFSGVAGDNEQFF.

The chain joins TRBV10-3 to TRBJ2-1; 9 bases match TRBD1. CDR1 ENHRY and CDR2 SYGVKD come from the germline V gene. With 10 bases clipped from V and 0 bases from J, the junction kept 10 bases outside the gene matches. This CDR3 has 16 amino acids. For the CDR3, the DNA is TGTGCCACCGGACAGGGGCCTACCCGCTCCTACAATGAGCAGTTCTTC. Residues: CATGQGPTRSYNEQFF.

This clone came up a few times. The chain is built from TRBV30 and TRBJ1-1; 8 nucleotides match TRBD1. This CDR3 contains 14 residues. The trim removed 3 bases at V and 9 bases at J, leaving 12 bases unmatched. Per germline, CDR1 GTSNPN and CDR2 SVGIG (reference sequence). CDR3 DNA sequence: TGTGCCTGGAGCGCCGACAGGGGCATATGGAAAGCTTTCTTT. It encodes CAWSADRGIWKAFF.